What follows are 32 T cell receptor beta chains derived from one specimen sequenced in a study of identical twins. TCRdb called the 5' RACE reads again in MiXCR, with one record for every CDR3 protein. The sample contains fewer than 550,000 distinct CDR3 sequences, nearly 15% of which appear only once. These data are also associated with another study on yellow fever vaccine responses in identical twins.

The sample consisted of CD4+ T cells sorted from blood. The receptors shown here come from a woman under 30 in good health.

This clonotype came up a few times. The V gene is TRBV6-6, the J gene TRBJ2-7, with a possible D match to TRBD2 (6 bases). Trimming shortened V by 3 bases and J by 11 bases, and 17 bases separated the two germline ends. The CDR3 has 13 amino acids. From germline, CDR1 is MNHNY and CDR2 SVGAGI (reference sequence). The CDR3 DNA reads as TGTGCCAGCAGTTATGGAGGGTCCCAAACTAAGTACTTC. Amino acids: CASSYGGSQTKYF.

This clonotype was observed at least ten times. V gene TRBV12-3 or TRBV12-4 combines with J gene TRBJ1-5; 8 bases are shared with TRBD1. This CDR3 contains 15 residues. V shed 3 bases, J shed 3 bases, and the junction held 4 bases outside the gene matches. The CDR3 sequence is CASSFRTGNNQPQHF. The CDR3 DNA follows: TGTGCCAGCAGTTTTCGGACAGGGAACAATCAGCCCCAGCATTTT.

This clonotype occurred many times. The CDR3 spells CASSFTDFYGYTF. DNA for the CDR3: TGTGCCAGCAGCTTCACGGACTTCTATGGCTACACCTTC. The chain recombines TRBV7-9 with TRBJ1-2; D ambiguous. V shed 3 bases and J shed 4 bases, with 9 bases lying between them. The CDR3 runs 13 residues. Germline CDR1 SEHNR, CDR2 FQNEAQ (reference sequence).

Here the CDR3 DNA reads TGTGCCAGCAGCCCTCGAGTGGTCCTCGGCAGCGAAAAACTGTTTTTT. Translated: CASSPRVVLGSEKLFF. V usage is TRBV7-8 and J usage is TRBJ1-4; D gene ambiguous. This CDR3 comprises 16 residues. The ends were cut back, 5 bases at V and 8 bases at J, with 21 bases in the middle. CDR1 is SGHVS, CDR2 FQNEAQ, per germline.

The chain recombines TRBV20-1 with TRBJ2-3; D not resolved. This CDR3 is 14 amino acids long. Germline V CDR1 and CDR2: DFQATT, SNEGSKA (reference sequence). The ends were cut back, 7 bases at V and 0 bases at J, with 14 bases in the middle. The CDR3 sequence is CSVPGRASTDTQYF. Written as DNA, the CDR3 is TGCAGTGTTCCTGGCCGCGCTAGCACAGATACGCAGTATTTT.

This clonotype was found many times. The chain is built from TRBV5-1 and TRBJ1-1, with D possibly TRBD1 on 5 matching bases. The V end lost 4 bases, the J end lost 0 bases, and 10 bases lay between the germline ends. The germline V gene has CDR1 SGHRS and CDR2 YFSETQ. This CDR3 is 14 amino acids long. CDR3 coding DNA: TGCGCCAGCAGCCTGGGGCCAATGAACACTGAAGCTTTCTTT. This encodes CASSLGPMNTEAFF.

The V gene is TRBV12-3 or TRBV12-4, the J gene TRBJ2-7; D remains ambiguous. The CDR3 length is 15 residues. V was clipped by 3 bases and J by 1 base, with 13 bases between them. The CDR3 DNA sequence: TGTGCCAGCAGTTTGGGCAGCTTGGGATCCTACGAGCAGTACGTC. This sequence encodes CASSLGSLGSYEQYV.

This clonotype has at least ten counts. V usage is TRBV10-1 and J usage is TRBJ2-1; perhaps D is TRBD1 or TRBD2 (5 bases each). The CDR3 consists of 16 residues. The germline V gene has CDR1 WNHNN and CDR2 SYGVQD (reference sequence). V was clipped by 0 bases and J by 2 bases, with 11 bases between them. CDR3 loop: CASSESRGRTYNEQFF. The CDR3 coding sequence is TGCGCCAGCAGTGAGTCGAGGGGACGGACCTACAATGAGCAGTTCTTC.

The sample holds a few counts of this clonotype. The V gene is TRBV5-1, the J gene TRBJ2-7; perhaps D is TRBD1 or TRBD2 (5 bases each). The CDR3 length is 13 residues. The germline V gene has CDR1 SGHRS and CDR2 YFSETQ. Trimming cost V 2 bases and J 5 bases, with 11 bases left between them. The CDR3 nucleotides are TGCGCCAGCAGCTTTGCGACAGCGGACGAGCAGTACTTC. This encodes CASSFATADEQYF.

The V and J genes are TRBV12-3 or TRBV12-4 and TRBJ1-6; the D gene is possibly TRBD1 (5 bases). Trimming shortened V by 2 bases and J by 5 bases, and 10 bases separated the two germline ends. The CDR3 runs to 15 residues. CDR3 sequence: CASSLQGVNNSPLHF. The CDR3 bases are TGTGCCAGCAGTTTACAGGGTGTAAATAATTCACCCCTCCACTTT.

This clonotype showed up many times. The gene calls are TRBV24-1 and TRBJ2-3, with 11 bases lining up with TRBD2. The junction had 7 bases not matched to a gene; V was cut back by 4 bases and J by 5 bases. CDR1 and CDR2 (germline): KGHDR, SFDVKD. This CDR3 has 16 amino acids. CDR3 bases: TGTGCCACCAGTGAACCAAAACTAGCGGGAGTAGATACGCAGTATTTT. Translating gives CATSEPKLAGVDTQYF.

This clonotype was counted between two and nine times. The rearrangement links TRBV7-2 to TRBJ2-3; maybe TRBD1 (5 bases). Trimming shortened V by 5 bases and J by 5 bases, and 17 bases separated the two germline ends. The CDR3 loop spans 15 amino acids. Germline V gene data show CDR1 as SGHTA and CDR2 as FQGNSA. The CDR3, as DNA: TGTGCCAGCAGCCTCCAAGTAGGGGTCGGAGATACGCAGTATTTT. Its translation: CASSLQVGVGDTQYF.

The chain couples TRBV11-2 to TRBJ1-5; D remains unclear. V shed 1 base and J shed 2 bases, with 6 bases lying between them. The CDR3 is 14 residues long. Germline CDR1 is SGHAT and CDR2 is FQNNGV. CDR3 sequence (DNA): TGTGCCAGCAGCTTAGTGGCAGGCAATCAGCCCCAGCATTTT. The encoded protein is CASSLVAGNQPQHF.

V and J are TRBV7-9 and TRBJ2-7, with 12 nucleotides matching TRBD2. This CDR3 spans 15 amino acids. Germline V gene sequence: CDR1 SEHNR, CDR2 FQNEAQ (reference sequence). Trimming took 5 bases from V and 5 from J; bases not matched to a gene: 7. The chain's CDR3 is CASSPRLAGANEQYF. The CDR3 DNA sequence: TGTGCCAGCAGCCCCAGACTAGCGGGAGCCAACGAGCAGTACTTC.

The chain joins TRBV2 to TRBJ1-1, with D possibly TRBD1 on 5 matching bases. This CDR3 contains 15 residues. Looked up from germline, CDR1 is SNHLY and CDR2 is FYNNEI. The V gene lost 6 bases and the J gene lost 6 bases, with 20 bases spanning the gap. The DNA for the CDR3 is TGTGCCAGCAGCCCACAGGAGCCGGGAGTCGCTGAAGCTTTCTTT. Its protein is CASSPQEPGVAEAFF.

This clonotype was observed a single time. This chain uses TRBV20-1 with TRBJ2-1, with 14 bases that match TRBD2. CDR3 length: 19 residues. The germline gives CDR1 DFQATT, CDR2 SNEGSKA (reference sequence). After removal of 0 bases from V and 1 base from J, the junction contained 8 bases not matched to a gene. The CDR3 region has the DNA TGCAGTGCTAGAGATCTCAGGACTAGCGGGAGGCCGTCCTACAATGAGCAGTTCTTC. This codes for CSARDLRTSGRPSYNEQFF.

The chain has TRBV5-1 and TRBJ1-4; perhaps TRBD1 as D (5 bases). The CDR3 loop spans 17 amino acids. Trimming took 4 bases from V and 4 from J, leaving 20 bases between them. Germline CDR1 and CDR2: SGHRS and YFSETQ. The CDR3 loop is CASSEEGKYYLNEKLFF. The CDR3 bases are TGCGCCAGCAGCGAGGAGGGGAAGTATTACCTTAATGAAAAACTGTTTTTT.

This chain joins TRBV2 and TRBJ1-5; D unresolved. V lost 0 bases to trimming and J lost 7 bases, with 7 bases between them. Germline lookup yields CDR1 SNHLY and CDR2 FYNNEI. The CDR3 is 13 amino acids. Here the CDR3 DNA reads TGTGCCAGCAGTGAAGCGCGATTGCAGCCCCAGCATTTT. Protein: CASSEARLQPQHF.

This clonotype came up many times. The V call is TRBV5-1, the J call TRBJ2-3; TRBD2 agrees at 10 bases. V lost 2 bases to trimming and J lost 6 bases; unmatched junction nucleotides: 6. CDR1 is SGHRS and CDR2 is YFSETQ in the germline V gene. This CDR3 is built from 15 residues. As DNA, the CDR3 is TGCGCCAGCAGCTTAAGAGCTAGCGGGAGTGATACGCAGTATTTT. It is translated as CASSLRASGSDTQYF.

This chain links TRBV19 with TRBJ2-7, with 9 bases identical to TRBD1. Germline-derived CDR1 and CDR2 are LNHDA and SQIVND (reference sequence). Trimming cost V 11 bases and J 3 bases; bases outside gene matches: 8. This CDR3 has 13 residues. CDR3 coding DNA: TGTGCCGCCTCCGGGACAGGGTACTACGAGCAGTACTTC. Amino acids: CAASGTGYYEQYF.

This clonotype was detected ten times or more. The chain has TRBV12-3 or TRBV12-4 and TRBJ2-5; D unclear. V was trimmed by 3 bases and J by 5 bases, leaving 7 bases between them. This CDR3 is 12 amino acids long. The CDR3: CASSLSWETQYF. The CDR3 region has the DNA TGTGCCAGCAGTTTGTCCTGGGAGACCCAGTACTTC.

This clonotype turned up a few times. This rearrangement joins TRBV5-1 to TRBJ1-1; 9 bases are shared with TRBD1. Losses at the gene ends were 4 bases for V and 10 bases for J; bases not matched to a gene: 11. CDR1 and CDR2 from the germline V gene are SGHRS and YFSETQ. This CDR3 is built from 14 residues. The CDR3 loop is CASSRAGDRDGAFF. CDR3 DNA sequence: TGCGCCAGCAGCAGAGCGGGGGACAGGGACGGAGCTTTCTTT. The variable domain in full, completed from reference TRBV5-1 and TRBJ1-1, reads KAGVTQTPRYLIKTRGQQVTLSCSPISGHRSVSWYQQTPGQGLQFLFEYFSETQRNKGNFPGRFSGRQFSNSRSEMNVSTLELGDSALYLCASSRAGDRDGAFFGQGTRLTVV.

The V and J genes are TRBV5-1 and TRBJ1-6; D uncertain. The ends were cut back, 2 bases at V and 6 bases at J, with 9 bases in the middle. CDR1 is SGHRS and CDR2 is YFSETQ in the germline V gene. This CDR3 is built from 14 residues. CDR3 coding DNA: TGCGCCAGCAGCTTTGGAGCCACTAATTCACCCCTCCACTTT. Translated, it gives CASSFGATNSPLHF.

This clonotype was recorded at least ten times. The chain recombines TRBV12-3 or TRBV12-4 with TRBJ1-2; possible D gene TRBD1, 5 bases. The V and J ends lost 2 bases and 5 bases respectively, with 9 bases between them. The CDR3 is 13 residues long. CDR3 in DNA: TGTGCCAGCAGTTTAAATGACAGATATGGCTACACCTTC. The encoded protein is CASSLNDRYGYTF.

This clonotype was picked up a small number of times. The chain carries TRBV2 and TRBJ1-1; the D gene is possibly TRBD1 (6 bases). V was shortened by 3 bases and J by 2 bases, with 16 bases between the two germline ends. The CDR3 has 16 residues. Germline V gene lookup returns CDR1 SNHLY and CDR2 FYNNEI. The DNA for the CDR3 is TGTGCCAGCAGTGAGGAGGGACAACGGTTCAACACTGAAGCTTTCTTT. Translation: CASSEEGQRFNTEAFF.

The V gene is TRBV12-3 or TRBV12-4, the J gene TRBJ1-5; D not resolved. The CDR3 has 13 amino acids. V was trimmed by 3 bases and J by 6 bases, leaving 9 bases between them. This CDR3 reads CASSFVETQPQHF. In DNA form, the CDR3 reads TGTGCCAGCAGTTTTGTAGAGACTCAGCCCCAGCATTTT.

The sample holds a few counts of this clonotype. The chain carries TRBV3-1 and TRBJ2-7; D not resolved. The V gene's germline CDR1 is LGHDT and CDR2 YNNKEL (reference sequence). CDR3 size: 11 residues. Trimming cost V 3 bases and J 5 bases, with 5 bases left between them. CDR3 coding DNA: TGTGCCAGCAGCCATACTGACGAGCAGTACTTC. As protein: CASSHTDEQYF.

The sample holds a few counts of this clonotype. This chain uses TRBV5-1 with TRBJ2-7; D gene uncertain. The CDR3 is 12 amino acids. Trimming stripped 7 bases from V and 0 bases from J, with 8 bases between. The germline gives CDR1 SGHRS, CDR2 YFSETQ. The CDR3 loop reads CASRSNSYEQYF. In DNA, the CDR3 is TGCGCCAGCCGCTCGAACTCCTACGAGCAGTACTTC.

The chain links TRBV4-2 to TRBJ2-6, with D possibly matching TRBD1 (5 bases). Germline CDR1 is LGHNA and CDR2 is YNFKEQ. Trimming took 0 bases from V and 1 from J, leaving 16 bases between them. This CDR3 region has 19 residues. CDR3 loop: CASSQELTARLSGANVLTF. The CDR3 DNA reads TGTGCCAGCAGCCAAGAGTTGACAGCCCGACTTTCTGGGGCCAACGTCCTGACTTTC.

This chain connects TRBV2 to TRBJ2-5, with D uncertain. CDR3 size: 14 residues. From germline, CDR1 is SNHLY and CDR2 FYNNEI. V shed 5 bases and J shed 6 bases, with 16 bases lying between them. CDR3 residues: CASSSFDFGQTQYF. CDR3 in DNA: TGTGCCAGCAGTTCCTTCGACTTCGGTCAGACCCAGTACTTC.

V usage is TRBV5-1 and J usage is TRBJ2-3; 10 bases map to TRBD2. The CDR3 is 16 residues long. CDR1 and CDR2 (germline): SGHRS, YFSETQ. J gave up 5 bases and V 0 bases, and 6 bases lay outside the gene matches. In nucleotides, the CDR3 is TGCGCCAGCAGCTTGGCCAGCGGGAGGGCCGAAGATACGCAGTATTTT. Its protein is CASSLASGRAEDTQYF.

This clonotype was counted only a few times. The rearrangement joins TRBV10-3 to TRBJ2-7, with TRBD2 matching over 11 bases. CDR3 size: 14 residues. Germline assignment: CDR1 ENHRY and CDR2 SYGVKD. The V and J ends lost 4 bases and 6 bases, in that order; junction bases with no gene match: 5. CDR3 protein: CAISATSGRVEQYF. The CDR3 region has the DNA TGTGCCATCAGTGCAACTAGCGGGAGAGTCGAGCAGTACTTC.